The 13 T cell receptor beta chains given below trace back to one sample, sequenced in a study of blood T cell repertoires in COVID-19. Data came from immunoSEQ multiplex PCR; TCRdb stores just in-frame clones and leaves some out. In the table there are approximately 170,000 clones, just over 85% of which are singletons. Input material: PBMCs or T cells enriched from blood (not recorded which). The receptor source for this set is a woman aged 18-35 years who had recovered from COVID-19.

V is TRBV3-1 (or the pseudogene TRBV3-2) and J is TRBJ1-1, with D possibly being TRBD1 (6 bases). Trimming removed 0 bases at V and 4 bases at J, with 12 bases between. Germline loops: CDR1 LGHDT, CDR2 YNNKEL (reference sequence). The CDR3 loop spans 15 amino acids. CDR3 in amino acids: CASSQEGGVRTEAFF. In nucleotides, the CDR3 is TGTGCCAGCAGCCAAGAAGGGGGGGTTCGCACTGAAGCTTTCTTT.

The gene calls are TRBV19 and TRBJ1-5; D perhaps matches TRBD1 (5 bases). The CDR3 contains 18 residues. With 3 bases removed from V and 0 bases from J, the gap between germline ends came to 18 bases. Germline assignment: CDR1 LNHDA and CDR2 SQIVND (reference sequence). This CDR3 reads CASSIAGSKIYSNQPQHF. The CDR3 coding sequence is TGTGCCAGTAGTATTGCAGGGTCTAAAATATATAGCAATCAGCCCCAGCATTTT.

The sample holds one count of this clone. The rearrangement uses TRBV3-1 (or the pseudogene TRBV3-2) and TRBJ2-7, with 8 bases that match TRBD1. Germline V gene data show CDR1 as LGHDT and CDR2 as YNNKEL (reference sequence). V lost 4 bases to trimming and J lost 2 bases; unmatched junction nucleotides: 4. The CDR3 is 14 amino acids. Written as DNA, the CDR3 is TGTGCCAGCAGCCCGTCGACAGGGGCCTACGAGCAGTACTTC. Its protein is CASSPSTGAYEQYF.

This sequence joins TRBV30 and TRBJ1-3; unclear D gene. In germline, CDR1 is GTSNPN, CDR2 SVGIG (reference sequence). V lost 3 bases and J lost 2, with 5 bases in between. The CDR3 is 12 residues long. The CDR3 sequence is CAWSPTGNTIYF. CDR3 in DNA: TGTGCCTGGAGCCCAACTGGAAACACCATATATTTT.

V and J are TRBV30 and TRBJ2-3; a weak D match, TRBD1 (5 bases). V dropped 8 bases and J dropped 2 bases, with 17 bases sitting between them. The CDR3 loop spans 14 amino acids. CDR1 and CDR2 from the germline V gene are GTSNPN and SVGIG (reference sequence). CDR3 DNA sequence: TGTGCCGCTACACAGGAGATTTACACAGATACGCAGTATTTT. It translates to CAATQEIYTDTQYF.

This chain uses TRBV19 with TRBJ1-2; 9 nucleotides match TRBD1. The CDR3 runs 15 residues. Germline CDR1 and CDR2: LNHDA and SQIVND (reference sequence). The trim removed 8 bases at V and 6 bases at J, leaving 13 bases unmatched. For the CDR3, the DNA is TGTGCCAGTGGGAGACAGGGGGAAGGGGATCATGGCTACACCTTC. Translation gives CASGRQGEGDHGYTF.

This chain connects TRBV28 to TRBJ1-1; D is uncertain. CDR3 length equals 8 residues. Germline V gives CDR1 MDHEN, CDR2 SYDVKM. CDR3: CVDTEAFF. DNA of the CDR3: TGTGTCGACACTGAAGCTTTCTTT.

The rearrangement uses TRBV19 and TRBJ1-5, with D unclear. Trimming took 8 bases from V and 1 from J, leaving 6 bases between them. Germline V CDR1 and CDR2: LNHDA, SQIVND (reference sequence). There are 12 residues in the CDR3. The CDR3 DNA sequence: TGTGCCAGTGCGTGGAGCAATCAGCCCCAGCATTTT. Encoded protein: CASAWSNQPQHF. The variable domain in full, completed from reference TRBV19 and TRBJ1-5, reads DGGITQSPKYLFRKEGQNVTLSCEQNLNHDAMYWYRQDPGQGLRLIYYSQIVNDFQKGDIAEGYSVSREKKESFPLTVTSAQKNPTAFYLCASAWSNQPQHFGDGTRLSIL.

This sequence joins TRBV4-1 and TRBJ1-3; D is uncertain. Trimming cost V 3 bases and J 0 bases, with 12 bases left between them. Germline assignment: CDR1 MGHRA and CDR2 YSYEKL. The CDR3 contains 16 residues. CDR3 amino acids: CASSQVLAHSGNTIYF. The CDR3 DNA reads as TGCGCCAGCAGCCAGGTATTGGCACACTCTGGAAACACCATATATTTT.

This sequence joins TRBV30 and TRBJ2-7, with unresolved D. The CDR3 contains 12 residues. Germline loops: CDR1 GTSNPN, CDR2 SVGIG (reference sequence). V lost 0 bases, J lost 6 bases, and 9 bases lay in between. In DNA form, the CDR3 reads TGTGCCTGGAGTGTTGTAGCTCGCGAGCAGTACTTC. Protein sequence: CAWSVVAREQYF.

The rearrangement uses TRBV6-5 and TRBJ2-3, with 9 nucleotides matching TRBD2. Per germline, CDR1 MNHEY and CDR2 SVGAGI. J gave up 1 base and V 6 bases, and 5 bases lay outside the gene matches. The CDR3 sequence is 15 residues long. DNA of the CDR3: TGTGCCAGCAGCTTAGCGGGGGCCCGCACAGATACGCAGTATTTT. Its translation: CASSLAGARTDTQYF.

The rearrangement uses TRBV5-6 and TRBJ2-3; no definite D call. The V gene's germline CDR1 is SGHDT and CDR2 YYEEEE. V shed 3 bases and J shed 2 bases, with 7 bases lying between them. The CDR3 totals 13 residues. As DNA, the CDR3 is TGTGCCAGCAGCTCGTGGCCCACAGATACGCAGTATTTT. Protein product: CASSSWPTDTQYF.

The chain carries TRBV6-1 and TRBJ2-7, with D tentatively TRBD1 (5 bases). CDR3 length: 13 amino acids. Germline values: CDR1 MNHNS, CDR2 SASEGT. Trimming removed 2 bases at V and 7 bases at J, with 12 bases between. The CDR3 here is CASSELERQEQYF. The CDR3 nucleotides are TGTGCCAGCAGTGAATTGGAGCGACAGGAGCAGTACTTC.